These 25 T cell receptor beta chains came from one sample sequenced in a study of beta chain features in type 1 diabetes. Sequenced material consisted of expressed TCRB transcripts (all of the isolated RNA was reverse transcribed). Some clones are missing from TCRdb's copy, which holds only in-frame ones; the method was immunoSEQ multiplex PCR. The table includes 130,000 to 150,000 clones, roughly a tenth detected once. The sequenced sample was naive CD4+ T cells from blood. These receptors were collected from a man between 18 and 35 years old in good health.

This clone was counted many times. This chain joins TRBV12-5 and TRBJ2-1; D remains ambiguous. With 3 bases removed from V and 7 bases from J, the gap between germline ends came to 7 bases. The CDR3 extends over 12 amino acids. Germline V CDR1 and CDR2: LGHNT, FRNRAP. The CDR3 protein is CASGFSGNEQFF. As DNA, the CDR3 is TGTGCTAGTGGTTTCTCAGGTAATGAGCAGTTCTTC.

V is TRBV7-3 and J is TRBJ2-1; 9 bases line up with TRBD2. Germline CDR1 is SGHTA and CDR2 is FQGTGA. CDR3 length: 12 amino acids. J was trimmed by 13 bases and V by 6 bases; bases with no gene match: 7. Written as DNA, the CDR3 is TGTGCCAGCAGTATCGGGCGGGGGGGCCAGTTCTTC. Translated, it gives CASSIGRGGQFF.

This clone was observed at least ten times. The chain combines TRBV29-1 with TRBJ2-1; TRBD2 matches at 8 bases. V shed 7 bases, J shed 3 bases, and the junction held 2 bases outside the gene matches. This CDR3 is 12 amino acids long. The V gene's germline CDR1 is SQVTM and CDR2 ANQGSEA. The CDR3 spells CSGGTSYNEQFF. CDR3 DNA sequence: TGCAGCGGTGGGACTAGCTACAATGAGCAGTTCTTC.

The CDR3, as DNA: TGTGCCAGCAGCGCGGGGTACACCTCCTTAACCTACGAGCAGTACTTC. Translation: CASSAGYTSLTYEQYF. The chain recombines TRBV5-8 with TRBJ2-7, with D possibly being TRBD2 (6 bases). The germline CDR1 and CDR2 sequences are SGHTS and YDEGEE. Trimming left V 4 bases short and J 2 bases short, with 19 bases between. This CDR3 contains 16 residues.

This chain joins TRBV6-1 and TRBJ2-1; D ambiguous. Trimming took 2 bases from V and 6 from J, leaving 11 bases between them. Germline V gives CDR1 MNHNS, CDR2 SASEGT. The CDR3 runs 14 residues. The CDR3 coding sequence is TGTGCCAGCAGTGAACTTGGCACAATCAATGAGCAGTTCTTC. Translated: CASSELGTINEQFF.

This clone has just a few counts. This rearrangement joins TRBV5-1 to TRBJ1-2; TRBD1 agrees at 7 bases. J was trimmed by 3 bases and V by 4 bases; bases with no gene match: 6. CDR1 is SGHRS, CDR2 YFSETQ, per germline. The CDR3 has 14 residues. CDR3 coding DNA: TGCGCCAGCAGCGTTGGGACAGCGGACTATGGCTACACCTTC. Residues: CASSVGTADYGYTF.

In this sample, this clone turned up a few times. The gene calls are TRBV4-2 and TRBJ2-3, with 7 bases that match TRBD1. CDR3 size: 16 residues. CDR1 and CDR2 from the germline V gene are LGHNA and YNFKEQ. V shed 4 bases, J shed 3 bases, and the junction held 10 bases outside the gene matches. The chain's CDR3 is CASSPFQGGATDTQYF. CDR3 bases: TGTGCCAGCAGCCCCTTTCAAGGGGGCGCGACAGATACGCAGTATTTT.

This chain uses TRBV18 with TRBJ1-2, with D possibly being TRBD1 (5 bases). The CDR3 totals 13 residues. Trimming left V 3 bases short and J 2 bases short, with 7 bases between. The germline CDR1 and CDR2 sequences are KGHSH and LQKENI. Here the CDR3 reads CASSPPGNYGYTF. The CDR3 nucleotides are TGTGCCAGCTCACCTCCAGGGAACTATGGCTACACCTTC.

This clone was recorded at least ten times. V gene TRBV7-9 combines with J gene TRBJ1-2; no firm D call. Looked up from germline, CDR1 is SEHNR and CDR2 is FQNEAQ (reference sequence). The CDR3 sequence is 13 residues long. V lost 1 base to trimming and J lost 8 bases, with 11 bases between them. CDR3: CASSLEGGQGYTF. In DNA form, the CDR3 reads TGTGCCAGCAGCTTAGAAGGTGGGCAAGGCTACACCTTC.

There are many counts of this clone. The rearrangement joins TRBV10-3 to TRBJ2-3; 13 nucleotides match TRBD2. Germline loops: CDR1 ENHRY, CDR2 SYGVKD. Germline trimming cut 10 bases from V and 5 bases from J; bases unmatched to any gene: 9. The CDR3 covers 15 residues. The CDR3 nucleotides are TGTGCCACCACCACTAGCGGGGGGGCCGAAGATACGCAGTATTTT. Its translation is CATTTSGGAEDTQYF.

There are a few counts of this clone. This sequence joins TRBV5-4 and TRBJ1-3; maybe TRBD1 (5 bases). Trimming shortened V by 0 bases and J by 4 bases, and 8 bases separated the two germline ends. The germline gives CDR1 SGHNT, CDR2 YYREEE (reference sequence). The CDR3 has 14 residues. In nucleotides, the CDR3 is TGTGCCAGCAGCTTGGGGCAGGGCGGAAACACCATATATTTT. Its translation: CASSLGQGGNTIYF. The whole variable domain, remainder taken from reference TRBV5-4 and TRBJ1-3, is ETGVTQSPTHLIKTRGQQVTLRCSSQSGHNTVSWYQQALGQGPQFIFQYYREEENGRGNFPPRFSGLQFPNYSSELNVNALELDDSALYLCASSLGQGGNTIYFGEGSWLTVV.

V gene TRBV5-1 combines with J gene TRBJ2-2; tentative D call: TRBD1 (5 bases). V was pared by 4 bases and J by 6 bases, with 22 bases between. Germline V lookup: CDR1 SGHRS, CDR2 YFSETQ. CDR3 size: 17 residues. The CDR3 sequence: CASSPQDSRVTAGELFF. CDR3 sequence (DNA): TGCGCCAGCAGCCCCCAAGATTCCAGGGTAACGGCCGGGGAGCTGTTTTTT.

Only a few counts were recorded for this clone. The V gene is TRBV13, the J gene TRBJ1-6; TRBD1 matches 7 bases. The germline V gene has CDR1 PRHDT and CDR2 FYEKMQ (reference sequence). With V trimmed by 4 bases and J by 14 bases, 14 bases remained unmatched. The CDR3 sequence is 15 residues long. The CDR3 DNA sequence: TGTGCCAGCAGCTACAGGGGCTCCCTTCCTCAAGCCCTCCACTTT. It encodes CASSYRGSLPQALHF.

J is TRBJ2-5 and V is TRBV2, with 8 bases lining up with TRBD1. The CDR3 contains 15 residues. J lost 2 bases, V lost 7 bases, and 9 bases had no gene match. CDR1 is SNHLY and CDR2 is FYNNEI in the germline V gene. In DNA form, the CDR3 reads TGTGCCAGCACCCGACGGACAGGGAAACAAGAGACCCAGTACTTC. Encoded protein: CASTRRTGKQETQYF.

This clone was recorded a few times. The chain uses TRBV9 and TRBJ2-5; 9 positions match TRBD1. J lost 2 bases, V lost 4 bases, and 9 bases had no gene match. Germline lookup yields CDR1 SGDLS and CDR2 YYNGEE. The CDR3 is made up of 16 amino acids. The CDR3 loop is CASSPRGDRAQETQYF. CDR3 in DNA: TGTGCCAGCAGCCCCCGAGGGGACAGGGCTCAAGAGACCCAGTACTTC.

V gene TRBV27 combines with J gene TRBJ2-3, with 7 positions matching TRBD1. CDR3 length: 16 amino acids. Trimming cost V 6 bases and J 0 bases; bases outside gene matches: 9. CDR1 MNHEY and CDR2 SMNVEV come from the germline V gene (reference sequence). The DNA for the CDR3 is TGTGCCAGCAGCCCAGACAGGGACCCTAGCACAGATACGCAGTATTTT. Translation: CASSPDRDPSTDTQYF.

The V and J genes are TRBV4-1 and TRBJ1-6; 7 bases line up with TRBD1. The CDR3 runs 15 residues. From germline, CDR1 is MGHRA and CDR2 YSYEKL. V lost 6 bases, J lost 5 bases, and 7 bases stayed unmatched. CDR3: CASSSPGQNNSPLHF. The CDR3 DNA follows: TGCGCCAGCAGTAGTCCGGGACAGAATAATTCACCCCTCCACTTT.

The CDR3 sequence: CAIAAGGPTDTQYF. In DNA form, the CDR3 reads TGTGCCATCGCCGCGGGGGGGCCGACAGATACGCAGTATTTT. The chain couples TRBV2 to TRBJ2-3, with TRBD2 identical over 9 bases. CDR1 is SNHLY, CDR2 FYNNEI, per germline. The CDR3 loop spans 14 amino acids. Germline trimming cut 10 bases from V and 3 bases from J; bases unmatched to any gene: 8.

The V and J genes are TRBV2 and TRBJ1-5; a weak D match, TRBD1 (5 bases). The germline V gene encodes CDR1 SNHLY and CDR2 FYNNEI. Trimming cost V 0 bases and J 7 bases, with 13 bases left between them. The CDR3 contains 15 residues. CDR3 sequence reads: CASSEAWQGGQPQHF. The CDR3 coding sequence is TGTGCCAGCAGTGAAGCGTGGCAGGGCGGACAGCCCCAGCATTTT.

The table lists this clone with a few counts. The chain links TRBV6-5 to TRBJ2-7, with 9 positions matching TRBD1. The J segment lost 3 bases and the V segment lost 4 bases, leaving 7 bases of the junction unmatched. The CDR3 is 15 residues long. The germline CDR1 and CDR2 sequences are MNHEY and SVGAGI. This CDR3 reads CASSFPGQGIYEQYF. The DNA of the CDR3 is TGTGCCAGCAGTTTCCCGGGACAGGGTATCTACGAGCAGTACTTC.

This clone was counted a few times. The genes are TRBV5-4 and TRBJ2-5, with D possibly TRBD2 on 6 matching bases. V lost 4 bases to trimming and J lost 1 base, with 14 bases between them. CDR1 and CDR2 (germline): SGHNT, YYREEE (reference sequence). The CDR3 has 15 amino acids. For the CDR3, the DNA is TGTGCCAGCAGCAGGGACCCCGGGGGCCAAGAGACCCAGTACTTC. Translating it yields CASSRDPGGQETQYF.

The chain uses TRBV6-5 and TRBJ2-5; 10 positions agree with TRBD2. The V segment lost 6 bases and the J segment 0 bases; nucleotides outside the gene matches: 1. The germline V gene has CDR1 MNHEY and CDR2 SVGAGI. This CDR3 has 14 amino acids. As DNA, the CDR3 is TGTGCCAGCAGAGGACTAGCGGACCAAGAGACCCAGTACTTC. Translating it yields CASRGLADQETQYF.

This clone was counted only a few times. The chain employs TRBV6-4 and TRBJ2-1; D is unresolved. CDR1 MRHNA and CDR2 SNTAGT come from the germline V gene. Trimming took 3 bases from V and 2 from J, leaving 5 bases between them. The CDR3 has 13 residues. The DNA of the CDR3 is TGTGCCAGCAGTGATGGGCCCTACAATGAGCAGTTCTTC. The encoded protein is CASSDGPYNEQFF.

This clone occurred a few times. The CDR3 DNA sequence: TGTGCCAGCAGTTACTCGGGCTCCCACTCCTACGAGCAGTACTTC. Amino acid sequence: CASSYSGSHSYEQYF. The rearrangement links TRBV6-5 to TRBJ2-7; no clear D gene. The CDR3 length is 15 residues. The V gene's germline CDR1 is MNHEY and CDR2 SVGAGI. V was clipped by 0 bases and J by 0 bases, with 9 bases between them.

This clone was seen a few times. The rearrangement joins TRBV9 to TRBJ2-1; 7 bases fit TRBD2. V lost 4 bases and J lost 9; bases outside the gene matches: 13. This CDR3 has 15 amino acids. CDR1 and CDR2 (germline): SGDLS, YYNGEE. CDR3 amino acids: CASSPPLKGRGEQFF. As DNA, the CDR3 is TGTGCCAGCAGCCCACCTTTGAAGGGGAGGGGTGAGCAGTTCTTC.